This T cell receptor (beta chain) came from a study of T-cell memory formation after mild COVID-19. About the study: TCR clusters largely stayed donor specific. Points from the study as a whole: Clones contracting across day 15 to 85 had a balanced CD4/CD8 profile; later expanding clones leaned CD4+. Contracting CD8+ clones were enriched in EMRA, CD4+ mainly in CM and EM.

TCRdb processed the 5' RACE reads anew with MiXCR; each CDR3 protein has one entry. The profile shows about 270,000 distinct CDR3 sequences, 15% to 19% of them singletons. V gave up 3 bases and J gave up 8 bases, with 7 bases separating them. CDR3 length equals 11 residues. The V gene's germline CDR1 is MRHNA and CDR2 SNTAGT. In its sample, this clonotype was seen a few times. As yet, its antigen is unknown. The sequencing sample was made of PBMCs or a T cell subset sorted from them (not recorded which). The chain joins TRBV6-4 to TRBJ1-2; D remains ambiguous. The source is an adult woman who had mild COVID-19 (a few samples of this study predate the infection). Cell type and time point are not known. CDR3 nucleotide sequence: TGTGCCAGCAGTGAGGGCTGGGGCTACACCTTC. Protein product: CASSEGWGYTF.